These 7 T cell receptor beta chains share one sample of origin, sequenced in a study of shared clonotypes between healthy human individuals. The table came from immunoSEQ multiplex PCR; TCRdb's copy has only in-frame clones and leaves some out. The sample carries some 2,100,000 clones, 90% to 96% recorded once. What was sequenced was naive CD4+ T cells sorted from blood. Subset defined: CD45RA+ positively selected. The receptors originated from a man in his late teens or twenties in good health.

The chain has TRBV7-2 and TRBJ1-1; 10 nucleotides align to TRBD1. The CDR3 length is 14 residues. Germline assignment: CDR1 SGHTA and CDR2 FQGNSA. J was trimmed by 6 bases and V by 4 bases; bases with no gene match: 5. In DNA, the CDR3 is TGTGCCAGCAGCTCGGGACAGGGGTACGCTGAAGCTTTCTTT. Residues: CASSSGQGYAEAFF.

The chain is built from TRBV19 and TRBJ2-1; no clear D. Germline V gene data show CDR1 as LNHDA and CDR2 as SQIVND (reference sequence). With 1 base removed from V and 10 bases from J, the gap between germline ends came to 11 bases. The CDR3 consists of 13 residues. The CDR3 DNA sequence: TGTGCCAGTAGTATAGTGGGCCCTTTGGAGCAGTTCTTC. Protein product: CASSIVGPLEQFF.

The chain couples TRBV11-2 to TRBJ1-2, with D unclear. V lost 0 bases to trimming and J lost 5 bases, with 13 bases between them. Germline V gene data show CDR1 as SGHAT and CDR2 as FQNNGV. This CDR3 contains 15 residues. CDR3 bases: TGTGCCAGCAGCTTAGATCCCGGGATGGGATATGGCTACACCTTC. Its translation: CASSLDPGMGYGYTF.

The rearrangement joins TRBV9 to TRBJ2-5; D might be TRBD1 (6 bases). The germline V gene has CDR1 SGDLS and CDR2 YYNGEE. V dropped 3 bases and J dropped 4 bases, with 16 bases sitting between them. The CDR3 is 15 residues long. CDR3 residues: CASSDQQGRGETQYF. DNA of the CDR3: TGTGCCAGCAGCGACCAACAGGGCCGGGGAGAGACCCAGTACTTC.

The chain employs TRBV7-2 and TRBJ2-1; D could derive from TRBD1 or TRBD2 (5 bases each). V gave up 2 bases and J gave up 9 bases, with 20 bases separating them. Germline-derived CDR1 and CDR2 are SGHTA and FQGNSA. CDR3 length: 16 residues. Here the CDR3 reads CASSLTGPLVPSEQFF. DNA for the CDR3: TGTGCCAGCAGCTTAACGGGACCCCTCGTCCCAAGTGAGCAGTTCTTC. Supplemented by reference TRBV7-2 and TRBJ2-1, the full variable domain reads GAGVSQSPSNKVTEKGKDVELRCDPISGHTALYWYRQSLGQGLEFLIYFQGNSAPDKSGLPSDRFSAERTGGSVSTLTIQRTQQEDSAVYLCASSLTGPLVPSEQFFGPGTRLTVL.

V is TRBV4-2 and J is TRBJ1-1; 7 nucleotides match TRBD1. Germline CDR1 is LGHNA and CDR2 is YNFKEQ. V lost 4 bases, J lost 4 bases, and 6 bases stayed unmatched. The CDR3 spans 14 residues. The CDR3 region is CASSPGTGATEAFF. DNA of the CDR3: TGTGCCAGCAGCCCGGGTACAGGGGCCACTGAAGCTTTCTTT.

The chain has TRBV19 and TRBJ2-7; TRBD1 matches 8 bases. Germline V lookup: CDR1 LNHDA, CDR2 SQIVND (reference sequence). The CDR3 is 19 residues long. Trimming took 0 bases from V and 4 from J; bases not matched to a gene: 17. The CDR3 reads CASSIDPRQGTPGEYEQYF. The CDR3 DNA reads TGTGCCAGTAGTATAGATCCAAGACAGGGGACCCCGGGAGAGTACGAGCAGTACTTC.